This TCR beta chain came from a study of blood T cell repertoires in COVID-19. Profiling relied on immunoSEQ multiplex PCR, and the TCRdb table lists in-frame clones only, not all of them. The table has some 83,000 clones, 86% seen once. The CDR3 is 15 amino acids. CDR1 is SGDLS and CDR2 is YYNGEE in the germline V gene. V was cut by 3 bases and J by 6 bases, with 18 bases left in between. The TCR comes from an elderly man in a cohort sampled during active COVID-19. The chain employs TRBV9 and TRBJ1-2, with D unclear. The sample consisted of peripheral blood. CDR3 sequence reads: CASSARPESKNGYTF. The CDR3 DNA is TGTGCCAGCAGCGCCCGTCCCGAGAGCAAAAATGGCTACACCTTC.